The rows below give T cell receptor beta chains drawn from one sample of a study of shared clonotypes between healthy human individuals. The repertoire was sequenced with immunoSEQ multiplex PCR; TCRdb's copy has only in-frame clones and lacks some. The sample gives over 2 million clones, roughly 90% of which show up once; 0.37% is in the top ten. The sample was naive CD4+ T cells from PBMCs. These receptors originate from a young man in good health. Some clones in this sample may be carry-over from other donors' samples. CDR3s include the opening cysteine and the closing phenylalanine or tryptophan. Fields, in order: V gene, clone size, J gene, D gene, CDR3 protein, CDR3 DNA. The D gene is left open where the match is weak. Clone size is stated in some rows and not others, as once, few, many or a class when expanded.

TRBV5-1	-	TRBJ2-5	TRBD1	CASSWTGGLETQYF	TGCGCCAGCAGCTGGACAGGGGGGTTGGAGACCCAGTACTTC
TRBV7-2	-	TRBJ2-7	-	CASSLARKGYEQYF	TGTGCCAGCAGCTTAGCGCGTAAGGGCTACGAGCAGTACTTC
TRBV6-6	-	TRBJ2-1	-	CASSYYGENEQFF	TGTGCCAGCAGTTACTACGGTGAAAATGAGCAGTTCTTC
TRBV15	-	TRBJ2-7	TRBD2	CATSRETSGRLEQYF	TGTGCCACCAGCAGAGAGACTAGCGGGAGGCTCGAGCAGTACTTC
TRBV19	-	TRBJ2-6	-	CASSMAGTGANVLTF	TGTGCCAGTAGTATGGCGGGCACTGGGGCCAACGTCCTGACTTTC
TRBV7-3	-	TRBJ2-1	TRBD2	CASSRSPGASGIGSGNEQFF	TGTGCCAGCAGCCGCTCGCCAGGGGCTAGCGGGATAGGGTCCGGGAATGAGCAGTTCTTC
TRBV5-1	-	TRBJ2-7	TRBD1	CASSMGTGTYEQYF	TGCGCCAGCAGCATGGGGACAGGTACCTACGAGCAGTACTTC
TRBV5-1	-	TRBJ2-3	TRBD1	CASSSGQGAVDTQYF	TGCGCCAGCAGCTCGGGACAGGGGGCGGTAGATACGCAGTATTTT
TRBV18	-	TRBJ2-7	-	CASSPPSSPYEQYF	TGTGCCAGCTCACCACCCTCCTCCCCCTACGAGCAGTACTTC
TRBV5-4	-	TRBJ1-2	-	CASSVDSNYGYTF	TGTGCCAGCAGCGTGGACAGCAACTATGGCTACACCTTC
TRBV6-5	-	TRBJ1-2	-	CASSYSAVAGYTF	TGTGCCAGCAGTTACTCGGCGGTAGCTGGCTACACCTTC
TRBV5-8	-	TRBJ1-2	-	CASSLYVGYTF	TGTGCCAGCAGCCTTTACGTAGGCTACACCTTC
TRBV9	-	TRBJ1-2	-	CASSETGAPNYGYTF	TGTGCCAGCAGCGAGACCGGGGCCCCTAACTATGGCTACACCTTC
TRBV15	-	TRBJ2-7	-	CATSRDFLTQGPYEQYF	TGTGCCACCAGCAGAGATTTCTTGACGCAGGGTCCCTACGAGCAGTACTTC
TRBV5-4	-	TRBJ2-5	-	CASSPRGGRETQYF	TGTGCCAGCAGCCCGAGGGGGGGCAGGGAGACCCAGTACTTC
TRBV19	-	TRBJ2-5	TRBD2	CASSRAGTQETQYF	TGTGCCAGTAGCCGAGCGGGAACCCAAGAGACCCAGTACTTC
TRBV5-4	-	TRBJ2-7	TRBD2	CASGPAGGLYEQYF	TGTGCCAGCGGTCCGGCGGGAGGTCTCTACGAGCAGTACTTC
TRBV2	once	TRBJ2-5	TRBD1	CASNPAGGWETQYF	TGTGCCAGCAATCCGGCAGGGGGCTGGGAGACCCAGTACTTC
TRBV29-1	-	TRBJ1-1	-	CSVKRRTNTEAFF	TGCAGCGTTAAGAGACGGACGAACACTGAAGCTTTCTTT
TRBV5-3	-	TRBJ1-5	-	CARSFRARIHQPQHF	TGTGCCAGAAGCTTTCGGGCCAGAATACATCAGCCCCAGCATTTT
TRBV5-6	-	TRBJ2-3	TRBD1	CASSSSGTASTDTQYF	TGTGCCAGCAGCTCGTCCGGGACAGCTAGCACAGATACGCAGTATTTT
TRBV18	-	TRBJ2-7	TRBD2	CASSPAKGLAGVEQYF	TGTGCCAGCTCACCAGCTAAAGGACTAGCGGGAGTTGAGCAGTACTTC
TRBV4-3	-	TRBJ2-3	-	CASSQRHFGDTQYF	TGCGCCAGCAGCCAACGTCATTTTGGAGATACGCAGTATTTT
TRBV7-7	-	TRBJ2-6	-	CASSPRGGQKAPSGANVLTF	TGTGCCAGCAGCCCCCGTGGAGGCCAAAAGGCCCCATCTGGGGCCAACGTCCTGACTTTC
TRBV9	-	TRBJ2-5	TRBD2	CASGKAGVETQYF	TGTGCCAGCGGAAAAGCGGGAGTGGAGACCCAGTACTTC
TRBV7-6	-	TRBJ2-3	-	CASSRRGTSGDTQYF	TGTGCCAGCAGCCGCCGGGGCACCTCTGGGGATACGCAGTATTTT
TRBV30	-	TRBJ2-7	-	CAWSPGSYEQYF	TGTGCCTGGAGTCCGGGGTCCTACGAGCAGTACTTC
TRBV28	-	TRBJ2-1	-	CASSFPSAGSKGEQFF	TGTGCCAGCAGTTTCCCATCGGCAGGGTCTAAGGGTGAGCAGTTCTTC
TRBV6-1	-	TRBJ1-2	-	CASRVGRAYGYTF	TGTGCCAGCAGGGTTGGCAGGGCCTATGGCTACACCTTC
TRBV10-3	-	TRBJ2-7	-	CAISEPGSVSSYEQYF	TGTGCCATCAGTGAGCCCGGCAGCGTAAGCTCCTACGAGCAGTACTTC
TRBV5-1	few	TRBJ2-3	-	CASSLEGDTQYF	TGCGCCAGCAGCTTGGAGGGAGATACGCAGTATTTT
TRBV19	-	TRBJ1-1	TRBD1	CASSLLGQVEAFF	TGTGCCAGTAGTCTCCTGGGACAGGTTGAAGCTTTCTTT
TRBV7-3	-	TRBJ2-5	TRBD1	CASSFGPGQGGETQYF	TGTGCCAGCAGCTTCGGTCCGGGACAGGGCGGCGAGACCCAGTACTTC
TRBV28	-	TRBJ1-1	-	CASSHLTRPDTEAFF	TGTGCCAGCAGTCACTTGACGAGGCCGGACACTGAAGCTTTCTTT
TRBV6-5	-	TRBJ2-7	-	CASRRTDNSYEQYF	TGTGCCAGCAGGCGGACAGACAACTCCTACGAGCAGTACTTC
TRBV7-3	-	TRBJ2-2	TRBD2	CASSRGLANTGELFF	TGTGCCAGCAGCCGTGGACTAGCGAACACCGGGGAGCTGTTTTTT
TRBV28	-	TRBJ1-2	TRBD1	CASRLTGDRVVGGYTF	TGTGCCAGCAGGCTGACTGGGGACAGGGTGGTTGGTGGCTACACCTTC
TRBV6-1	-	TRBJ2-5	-	CASSEQRARETQYF	TGTGCCAGCAGTGAACAAAGGGCGCGGGAGACCCAGTACTTC
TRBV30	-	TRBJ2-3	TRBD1	CAWSNTGTGGPGGTDTQYF	TGTGCCTGGAGCAATACCGGGACAGGGGGACCCGGGGGCACAGATACGCAGTATTTT
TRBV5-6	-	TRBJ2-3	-	CASSLTRKDTQYF	TGTGCCAGCAGCTTAACTCGAAAAGATACGCAGTATTTT
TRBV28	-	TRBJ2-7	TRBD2	CASSIGTSGRWEQYF	TGTGCCAGCAGTATCGGGACTAGCGGGAGATGGGAGCAGTACTTC